This is a list of T cell receptor beta chains from one sample in a study of blood T cell repertoires in COVID-19. Assay: immunoSEQ multiplex PCR; the TCRdb copy retains only in-frame clones and omits some. The sample records about 200,000 clones, approximately 85% being singletons. The sample comprised peripheral blood. These receptors came from an elderly woman with acute or convalescent COVID-19. Each CDR3 is given with its conserved first and last residue. Each record gives: J gene, V gene, D gene, clone size, CDR3 length, CDR3 protein, CDR3 DNA. The D gene is left open where the match is weak. Size is stated for part of the rows, as once, few or many counts, or as a class when the clone is expanded.

TRBJ2-3	TRBV7-3	TRBD2	-	14	CASSPRTSGDTQYF	TGTGCCAGCAGCCCGCGGACTAGCGGAGATACGCAGTATTTT
TRBJ2-3	TRBV7-2	TRBD2	-	15	CASSFQAGVKDTQYF	TGTGCCAGCAGCTTTCAAGCGGGAGTGAAAGATACGCAGTATTTT
TRBJ2-7	TRBV7-2	-	-	16	CASSPVGLISTYEQYF	TGTGCCAGCAGCCCGGTAGGACTAATCTCCACCTACGAGCAGTACTTC
TRBJ1-1	TRBV28	-	-	12	CASSFSDTEAFF	TGTGCCAGCAGTTTTTCCGACACTGAAGCTTTCTTT
TRBJ2-7	TRBV24-1	-	-	12	CATSGPSHEQYF	TGTGCCACCAGTGGCCCTAGCCACGAGCAGTACTTC
TRBJ1-2	TRBV4-2	TRBD1	-	18	CASSQDVGNRGRPYGYTF	TGTGCCAGCAGCCAAGACGTTGGGAACAGGGGCCGACCCTATGGCTACACCTTC
TRBJ1-2	TRBV7-9	-	-	14	CASRPHSVGYGYTF	TGTGCCAGCAGACCCCACTCCGTCGGCTATGGCTACACCTTC
TRBJ1-1	TRBV19	-	-	14	CASSIAFQGTQAFF	TGTGCCAGTAGTATAGCCTTCCAGGGGACCCAAGCTTTCTTT
TRBJ2-3	TRBV7-9	TRBD1	once	15	CASSLGTGFTDTQYF	TGTGCCAGCAGCTTGGGGACAGGTTTCACAGATACGCAGTATTTT
TRBJ1-3	TRBV13	-	-	17	CASSNRRSYSSGNTIYF	TGTGCCAGCAGCAATCGAAGGTCTTACAGCTCTGGAAACACCATATATTTT
TRBJ1-1	TRBV19	TRBD1	-	16	CASSILTRQGEAEAFF	TGTGCCAGTAGTATCCTTACTAGACAGGGCGAAGCTGAAGCTTTCTTT
TRBJ1-2	TRBV19	TRBD1	-	13	CASRRQGVDGYTF	TGTGCCAGTAGGAGACAGGGGGTAGATGGCTACACCTTC
TRBJ1-4	TRBV28	-	few	14	CASKLNGSGEKLFF	TGTGCCAGCAAGTTAAATGGCAGTGGTGAAAAACTGTTTTTT
TRBJ2-3	TRBV4-3	TRBD2	-	16	CASRQTSGSRTDTQYF	TGCGCCAGCAGACAGACTAGCGGGAGTAGGACAGATACGCAGTATTTT
TRBJ1-1	TRBV7-2	-	-	14	CASSLQNGDTEAFF	TGTGCCAGCAGTCTCCAGAACGGGGACACTGAAGCTTTCTTT
TRBJ2-7	TRBV2	TRBD2	few	13	CASSEGLAYEQYF	TGTGCCAGCAGTGAGGGACTAGCCTACGAGCAGTACTTC
TRBJ2-4	TRBV5-1	TRBD2	-	17	CASSLPSLAGSLTIQYF	TGCGCCAGCAGCCTCCCGAGTTTAGCGGGAAGCCTAACAATTCAGTACTTC
TRBJ1-2	TRBV5-4	TRBD1	once	17	CASSSPFGTGGVYGYTF	TGTGCCAGCAGCTCCCCCTTCGGGACAGGTGGGGTCTATGGCTACACCTTC
TRBJ1-2	TRBV7-9	-	-	16	CASSPSGSSDNYGYTF	TGTGCCAGCAGCCCATCCGGGAGTTCGGATAACTATGGCTACACCTTC
TRBJ1-1	TRBV10-3	TRBD1	-	16	CAISVAGGHMNTEAFF	TGTGCCATCAGTGTTGCAGGGGGTCACATGAACACTGAAGCTTTCTTT
TRBJ2-7	TRBV7-6	TRBD1	-	15	CASSYRDSGMYEQYF	TGTGCCAGCAGCTACAGGGACAGTGGAATGTACGAGCAGTACTTC
TRBJ2-2	TRBV6-2/TRBV6-3	-	-	14	CASSYHDLTGELFF	TGTGCCAGCAGTTATCACGACTTGACCGGGGAGCTGTTTTTT
TRBJ1-5	TRBV16	-	-	14	CASSQGRLNQPQHF	TGTGCCAGCAGCCAGGGGCGGCTAAATCAGCCCCAGCATTTT
TRBJ2-1	TRBV2	TRBD2	-	14	CASSASGRLGEQFF	TGTGCCAGCAGTGCTAGCGGGAGGTTGGGTGAGCAGTTCTTC
TRBJ2-1	TRBV4-3	-	-	17	CASSQVTGFTSYNEQFF	TGCGCCAGCAGCCAAGTAACAGGTTTTACCTCCTACAATGAGCAGTTCTTC
TRBJ1-5	TRBV30	TRBD1	-	18	CAWSPKGTGDNSNQPQHF	TGTGCCTGGAGCCCAAAGGGAACAGGGGACAATAGCAATCAGCCCCAGCATTTT
TRBJ1-2	TRBV5-4	-	-	14	CASSLLQGRQGYTF	TGTGCCAGCAGCTTGTTACAGGGTCGGCAGGGCTACACCTTC
TRBJ1-1	TRBV5-5	-	-	15	CASSLYGYEGTEAFF	TGTGCCAGCAGCTTGTATGGGTATGAGGGCACTGAAGCTTTCTTT
TRBJ1-5	TRBV6-5	-	-	14	CASSYLGQNQPQHF	TGTGCCAGCAGTTACTTGGGGCAAAATCAGCCCCAGCATTTT
TRBJ2-1	TRBV2	-	-	12	CASSDSGVLQFF	TGTGCCAGCAGCGACTCAGGGGTTCTGCAGTTCTTC
TRBJ1-2	TRBV27	TRBD1	-	14	CASSRTGGNYGYTF	TGTGCCAGCAGCCGGACAGGGGGAAACTATGGCTACACCTTC
TRBJ2-7	TRBV5-4	TRBD2	-	18	CASSSGTSGTPRYYEQYF	TGTGCCAGCAGCTCCGGGACTAGCGGGACCCCGAGGTACTACGAGCAGTACTTC
TRBJ1-1	TRBV19	TRBD1	-	15	CASSSLTGFYTEAFF	TGTGCCAGTAGTTCCCTGACAGGGTTCTACACTGAAGCTTTCTTT
TRBJ1-4	TRBV20-1	TRBD1	-	16	CSASPPGTGGDEKLFF	TGCAGTGCTAGTCCCCCGGGGACAGGGGGCGATGAAAAACTGTTTTTT
TRBJ1-2	TRBV21-1	-	-	14	CASGWGVCPKSNTF	TGTGCCAGCGGGTGGGGCGTCTGCCCCAAGAGTAACACCTTC
TRBJ2-5	TRBV7-6	-	-	15	CASSSRHLSQETQYF	TGTGCCAGCAGCTCCAGACACCTCAGCCAAGAGACCCAGTACTTC
TRBJ2-5	TRBV2	TRBD1	-	14	CASRETGFQETQYF	TGTGCCAGCAGAGAGACAGGGTTCCAAGAGACCCAGTACTTC
TRBJ2-7	TRBV18	TRBD2	-	13	CASSPGLADEQYF	TGTGCCAGCTCACCGGGACTAGCCGACGAGCAGTACTTC
TRBJ2-1	TRBV18	TRBD1	-	17	CASSLNLVGQGFNEQFF	TGTGCCAGCTCACTGAACCTAGTGGGACAGGGGTTCAATGAGCAGTTCTTC
TRBJ1-2	TRBV18	-	-	15	CASSPPVPSNYGYTF	TGTGCCAGCTCACCACCCGTCCCTTCTAACTATGGCTACACCTTC
TRBJ1-4	TRBV18	TRBD1	-	16	CASSPGQGGYNEKLFF	TGTGCCAGCTCACCGGGACAGGGCGGTTATAATGAAAAACTGTTTTTT
TRBJ2-3	TRBV30	TRBD2	once	15	CAWSDLAGSTDTQYF	TGTGCCTGGAGTGATCTAGCGGGGAGCACAGATACGCAGTATTTT
TRBJ2-7	TRBV28	-	-	15	CASISSGGDSYEQYF	TGTGCCAGCATCTCATCTGGAGGGGACAGCTACGAGCAGTACTTC